This T cell receptor beta chain was sequenced during a study of cytomegalovirus exposure and HLA in healthy donors. Study conclusions and caveats: One variant, a missense change in DCLRE1C, was linked in a later analysis to TCR beta V- and J-gene trimming.

PCR amplification relied on 60 Vbeta primers (plus 13 Jbeta primers). Clones were sequenced by immunoSEQ multiplex PCR, and TCRdb holds only the in-frame ones, with some missing. The table shows 150,000 or so clones, with roughly 79% occurring only once. A remark on this clone: The antigen remains unidentified.

In nominal health when sampled, donors likely had unrecorded immune exposures nonetheless. The CDR3 totals 18 residues. Unmatched junction bases numbered 7, after V lost 0 bases and J lost 0 bases. Germline V gene sequence: CDR1 GTSNPN, CDR2 SVGIG (reference sequence). The chain is built from TRBV30 and TRBJ2-6; 8 bases map to TRBD1. The sample consisted of PBMCs. The clonotype originates from a man aged 40-55 years in good health and CMV-seronegative. For the CDR3, the DNA is TGTGCCTGGAGTGTAAGCGGACAGGGCCGCTCTGGGGCCAACGTCCTGACTTTC. The encoded protein is CAWSVSGQGRSGANVLTF.